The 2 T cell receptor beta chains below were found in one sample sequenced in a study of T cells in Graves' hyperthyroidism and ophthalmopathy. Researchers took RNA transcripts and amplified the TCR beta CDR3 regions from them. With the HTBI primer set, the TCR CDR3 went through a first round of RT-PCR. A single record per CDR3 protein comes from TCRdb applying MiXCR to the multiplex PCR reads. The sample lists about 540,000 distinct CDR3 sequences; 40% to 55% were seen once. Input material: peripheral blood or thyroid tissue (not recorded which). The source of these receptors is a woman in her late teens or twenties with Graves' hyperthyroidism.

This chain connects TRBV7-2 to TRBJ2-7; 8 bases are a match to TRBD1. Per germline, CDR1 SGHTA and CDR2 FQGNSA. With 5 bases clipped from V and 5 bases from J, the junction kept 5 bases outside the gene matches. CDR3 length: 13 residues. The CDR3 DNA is TGTGCCAGCAGCCCTTGGACAGGGAACGAGCAGTACTTC. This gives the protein CASSPWTGNEQYF.

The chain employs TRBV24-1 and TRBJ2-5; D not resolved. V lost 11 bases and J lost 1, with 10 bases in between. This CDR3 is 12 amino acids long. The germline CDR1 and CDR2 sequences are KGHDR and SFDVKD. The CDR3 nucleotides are TGTGCCAGCAAAGGGCTCCAAGAGACCCAGTACTTC. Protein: CASKGLQETQYF.